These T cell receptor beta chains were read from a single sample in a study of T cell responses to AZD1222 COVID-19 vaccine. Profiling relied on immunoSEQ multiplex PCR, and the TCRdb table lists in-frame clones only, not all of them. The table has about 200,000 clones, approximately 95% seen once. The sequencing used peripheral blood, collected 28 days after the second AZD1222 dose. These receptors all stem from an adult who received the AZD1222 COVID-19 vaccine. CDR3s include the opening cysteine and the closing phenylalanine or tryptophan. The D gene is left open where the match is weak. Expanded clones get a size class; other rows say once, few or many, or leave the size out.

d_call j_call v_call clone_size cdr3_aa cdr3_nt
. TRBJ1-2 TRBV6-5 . CASSSSGAANYGYTF TGTGCCAGCAGTTCGTCAGGGGCCGCTAACTATGGCTACACCTTC
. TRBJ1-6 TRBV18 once CASSPRREGGLPLHF TGTGCCAGCTCACCGAGACGTGAAGGGGGTCTACCCCTCCACTTT
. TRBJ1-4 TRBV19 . CASGQGPSTNEKLFF TGTGCCAGTGGGCAGGGGCCTTCGACTAATGAAAAACTGTTTTTT
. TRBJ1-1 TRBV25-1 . CASSDSTGRATFF TGTGCCAGCAGTGATTCCACGGGCAGGGCGACTTTCTTT
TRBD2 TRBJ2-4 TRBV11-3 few CASSLGDSGGAGIQYF TGTGCCAGCAGCTTAGGGGATAGCGGGGGGGCCGGCATTCAGTACTTC
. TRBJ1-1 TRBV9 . CASSDGGVPNTEAFF TGTGCCAGCAGCGACGGGGGGGTACCGAACACTGAAGCTTTCTTT
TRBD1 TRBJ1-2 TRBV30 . CAWTSGGHYGYTF TGTGCCTGGACATCAGGGGGACACTATGGCTACACCTTC
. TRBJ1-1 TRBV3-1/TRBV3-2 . CASSQGTGNTEAFF TGTGCCAGCAGCCAGGGGACGGGGAACACTGAAGCTTTCTTT
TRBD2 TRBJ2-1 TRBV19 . CATHRGGGKYNEQFF TGTGCCACCCACCGCGGCGGGGGGAAGTACAATGAGCAGTTCTTC
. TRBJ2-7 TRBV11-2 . CASSREGVTYEQYF TGTGCCAGCAGCCGCGAGGGCGTTACCTACGAGCAGTACTTC
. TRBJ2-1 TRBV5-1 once CASSLVGRNEQFF TGCGCCAGCAGCTTGGTCGGTAGGAACGAGCAGTTCTTC
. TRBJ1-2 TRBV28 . CASRGTSGDYGYTF TGTGCCAGCAGGGGGACTTCGGGGGACTATGGCTACACCTTC
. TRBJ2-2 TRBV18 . CASSPPREKTGELFF TGTGCCAGCTCACCACCCCGTGAGAAGACCGGGGAGCTGTTTTTT
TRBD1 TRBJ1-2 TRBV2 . CASSEEGNRGATGYGYTF TGTGCCAGCAGTGAAGAGGGGAACAGGGGGGCCACTGGCTATGGCTACACCTTC
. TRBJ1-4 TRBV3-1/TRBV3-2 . CASSLGQANEKLFF TGTGCCAGCAGCCTCGGTCAGGCTAATGAAAAACTGTTTTTT
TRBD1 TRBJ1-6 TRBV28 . CASRVHRDSSPLHF TGTGCCAGCAGGGTACATAGGGACAGTTCACCCCTCCACTTT
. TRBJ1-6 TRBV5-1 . CASSFTGFGSPLHF TGCGCCAGCAGCTTTACAGGGTTCGGTTCACCCCTCCACTTT
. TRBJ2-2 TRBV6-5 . CASSFTHTGELFF TGTGCCAGCAGTTTCACACACACCGGGGAGCTGTTTTTT
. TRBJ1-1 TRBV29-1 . CSVPYGLSAFF TGCAGCGTCCCCTATGGGCTCTCGGCTTTCTTT
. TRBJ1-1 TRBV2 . CASSVAGLYTEAFF TGTGCCAGCAGTGTGGCAGGGCTCTACACTGAAGCTTTCTTT
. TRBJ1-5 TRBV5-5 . CASSLIGDQPQHF TGTGCCAGCAGCTTGATCGGAGATCAGCCCCAGCATTTT
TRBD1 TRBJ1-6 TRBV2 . CASSVQGNSPLHF TGTGCCAGCAGTGTACAGGGGAATTCACCCCTCCACTTT
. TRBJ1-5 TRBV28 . CASSLFGKWSNQPQHF TGTGCCAGCAGTTTATTCGGGAAATGGAGCAATCAGCCCCAGCATTTT
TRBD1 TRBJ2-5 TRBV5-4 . CASSVTGVGETQYF TGTGCCAGCAGCGTGACAGGGGTTGGGGAGACCCAGTACTTC
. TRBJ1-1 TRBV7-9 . CASSPSHASTEAFF TGTGCCAGCAGCCCAAGCCACGCCAGCACTGAAGCTTTCTTT
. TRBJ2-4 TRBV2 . CASSGDGAQIQYF TGTGCCAGCAGTGGGGACGGCGCCCAAATTCAGTACTTC
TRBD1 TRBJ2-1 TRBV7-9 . CASTVDRSFWGAEQFF TGTGCCAGCACCGTGGACAGGTCCTTTTGGGGTGCTGAGCAGTTCTTC
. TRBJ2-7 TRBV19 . CASSTTVSSYEQYF TGTGCCAGTAGTACGACAGTGAGCTCCTACGAGCAGTACTTC
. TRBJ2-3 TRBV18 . CASSPLATDTQYF TGTGCCAGCTCACCACTAGCCACAGATACGCAGTATTTT
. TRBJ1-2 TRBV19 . CASSIPGIGANYGYTF TGTGCCAGTAGTATTCCGGGAATAGGAGCTAACTATGGCTACACCTTC
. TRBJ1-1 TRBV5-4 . CASSLRAEFEAFF TGTGCCAGCAGTCTCCGAGCGGAATTTGAAGCTTTCTTT
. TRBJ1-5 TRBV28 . CASSLWRGGVDQPQHF TGTGCCAGCAGTTTATGGCGGGGGGGGGTCGATCAGCCCCAGCATTTT
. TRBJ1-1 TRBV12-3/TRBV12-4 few CASSLSRSTEAFF TGTGCCAGCAGTTTAAGCCGGTCCACTGAAGCTTTCTTT
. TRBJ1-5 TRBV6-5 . CAVTSGTQGLPQHF TGTGCCGTCACGTCCGGGACCCAGGGTTTACCCCAGCATTTT
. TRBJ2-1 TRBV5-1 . CASSPGVDNEQFF TGCGCCAGCAGCCCGGGAGTGGACAATGAGCAGTTCTTC
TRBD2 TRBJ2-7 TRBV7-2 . CASSYQVGAGGYEQYF TGTGCCAGCAGCTATCAAGTGGGCGCGGGGGGATACGAGCAGTACTTC
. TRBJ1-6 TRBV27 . CASTDYNSPLHF TGTGCCAGCACGGATTATAATTCACCCCTCCACTTT
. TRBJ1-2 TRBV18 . CASSDRQTNYGYTF TGTGCCAGCTCGGACAGACAAACTAACTATGGCTACACCTTC
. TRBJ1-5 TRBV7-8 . CASSLLAGSNQPQHF TGTGCCAGCAGCTTACTGGCGGGCAGCAATCAGCCCCAGCATTTT
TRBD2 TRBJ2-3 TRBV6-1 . CASSEFSTGVLTSGGAESTDTQYF TGTGCCAGCAGTGAATTCAGTACAGGTGTCTTGACTAGCGGGGGGGCGGAGAGCACAGATACGCAGTATTTT
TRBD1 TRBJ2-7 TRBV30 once CAWARAGGLYEQYF TGTGCCTGGGCGCGGGCAGGGGGTCTCTACGAGCAGTACTTC
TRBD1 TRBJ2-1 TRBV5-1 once CASSPGQGNEQFF TGCGCCAGCAGCCCCGGACAGGGAAATGAGCAGTTCTTC
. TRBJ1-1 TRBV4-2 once CASSQGGLNTEAFF TGTGCCAGCAGCCAAGGCGGCTTGAACACTGAAGCTTTCTTT
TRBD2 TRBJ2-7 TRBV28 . CASNFLSTSGGSEQYF TGTGCCAGCAACTTCTTATCCACTAGCGGGGGTTCCGAGCAGTACTTC
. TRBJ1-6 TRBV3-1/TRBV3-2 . CASKGVVGGNSPLHF TGTGCCAGCAAAGGAGTCGTGGGGGGAAATTCACCCCTCCACTTT
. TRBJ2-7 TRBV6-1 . CASSESNWVDEQYF TGTGCCAGCAGTGAAAGTAACTGGGTGGACGAGCAGTACTTC
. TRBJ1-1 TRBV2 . CASKGYNTEAFF TGTGCCAGTAAAGGGTACAACACTGAAGCTTTCTTT
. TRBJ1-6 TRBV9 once CASSVEGGISPLHF TGTGCCAGCAGCGTAGAAGGGGGAATTTCACCCCTCCACTTT
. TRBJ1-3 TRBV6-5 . CASSSGSLPGNTIYF TGTGCCAGCAGCTCGGGAAGCCTTCCTGGAAACACCATATATTTT